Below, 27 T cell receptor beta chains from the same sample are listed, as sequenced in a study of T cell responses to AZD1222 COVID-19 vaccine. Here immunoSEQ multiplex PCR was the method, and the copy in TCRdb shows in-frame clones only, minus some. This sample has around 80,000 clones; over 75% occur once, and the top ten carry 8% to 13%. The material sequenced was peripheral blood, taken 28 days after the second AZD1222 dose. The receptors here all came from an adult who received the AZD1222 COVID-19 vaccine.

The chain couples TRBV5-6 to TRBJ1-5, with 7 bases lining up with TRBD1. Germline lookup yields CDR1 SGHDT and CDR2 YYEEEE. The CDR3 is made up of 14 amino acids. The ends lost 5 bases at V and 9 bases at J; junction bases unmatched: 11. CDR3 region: CASRLGGLTGPQHF. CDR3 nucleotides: TGTGCCAGCAGATTAGGGGGCCTGACTGGGCCCCAGCATTTT.

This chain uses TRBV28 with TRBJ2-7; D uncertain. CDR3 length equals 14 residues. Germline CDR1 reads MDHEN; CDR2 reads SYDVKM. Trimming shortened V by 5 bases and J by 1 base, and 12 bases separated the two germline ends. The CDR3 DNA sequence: TGTGCCAGCAGTCGCCCCGACGGTTCCTACGAGCAGTACTTC. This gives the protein CASSRPDGSYEQYF.

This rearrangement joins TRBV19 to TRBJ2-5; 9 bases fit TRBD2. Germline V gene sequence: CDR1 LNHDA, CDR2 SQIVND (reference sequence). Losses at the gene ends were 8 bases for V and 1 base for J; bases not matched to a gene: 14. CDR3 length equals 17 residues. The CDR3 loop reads CASGGLAGRGSQETQYF. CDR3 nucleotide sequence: TGTGCCAGTGGGGGGCTAGCGGGACGGGGTAGCCAAGAGACCCAGTACTTC.

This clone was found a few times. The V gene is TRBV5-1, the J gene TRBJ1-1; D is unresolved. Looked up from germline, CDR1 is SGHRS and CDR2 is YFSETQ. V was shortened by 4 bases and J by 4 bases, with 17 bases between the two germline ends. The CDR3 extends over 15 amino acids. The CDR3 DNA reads TGCGCCAGCAGCCCCCTCGGGATTAGAGGCACTGAAGCTTTCTTT. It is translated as CASSPLGIRGTEAFF.

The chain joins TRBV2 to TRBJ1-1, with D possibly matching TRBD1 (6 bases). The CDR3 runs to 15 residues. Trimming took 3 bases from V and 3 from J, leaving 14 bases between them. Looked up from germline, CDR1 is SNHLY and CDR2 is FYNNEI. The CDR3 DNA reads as TGTGCCAGCAGTGATCTTTACAGGGTGTACACTGAAGCTTTCTTT. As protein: CASSDLYRVYTEAFF.

The CDR3 DNA reads TGTGCCAGCAGGGACCCGGGATATAGCAATCAGCCCCAGCATTTT. Translation: CASRDPGYSNQPQHF. The genes are TRBV28 and TRBJ1-5, with D unclear. This CDR3 contains 15 residues. V dropped 6 bases and J dropped 0 bases, with 12 bases sitting between them. Germline V gives CDR1 MDHEN, CDR2 SYDVKM.

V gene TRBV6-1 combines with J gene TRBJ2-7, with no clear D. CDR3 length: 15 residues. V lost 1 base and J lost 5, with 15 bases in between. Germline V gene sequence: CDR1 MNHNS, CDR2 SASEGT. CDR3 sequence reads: CASSEVGSLGHEQYF. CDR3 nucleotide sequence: TGTGCCAGCAGTGAAGTCGGGTCTCTAGGGCACGAGCAGTACTTC.

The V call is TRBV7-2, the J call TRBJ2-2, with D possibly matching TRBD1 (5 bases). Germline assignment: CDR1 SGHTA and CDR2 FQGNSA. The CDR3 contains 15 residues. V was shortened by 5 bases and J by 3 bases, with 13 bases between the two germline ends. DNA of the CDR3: TGTGCCAGCAGCGAGACAGTGGGGTACACCGGGGAGCTGTTTTTT. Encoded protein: CASSETVGYTGELFF.

The CDR3 loop is CASSQERGRRDTEAFF. The CDR3 DNA is TGTGCCAGCAGCCAAGAGAGGGGGCGCAGGGACACTGAAGCTTTCTTT. The chain couples TRBV4-2 to TRBJ1-1; TRBD1 matches at 7 bases. In germline, CDR1 is LGHNA, CDR2 YNFKEQ. The trim removed 0 bases at V and 3 bases at J, leaving 7 bases unmatched. The CDR3 runs to 16 residues.

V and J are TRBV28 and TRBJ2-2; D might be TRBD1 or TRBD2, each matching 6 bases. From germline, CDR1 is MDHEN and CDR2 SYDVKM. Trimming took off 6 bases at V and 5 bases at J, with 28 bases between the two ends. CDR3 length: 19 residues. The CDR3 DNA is TGTGCCAGCAGCCTAGAAATGGGCCGGGGGCTTGTCGGGACCGGGGAGCTGTTTTTT. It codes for CASSLEMGRGLVGTGELFF.

CDR3 region: CPLGRGDRVFWVAFF. For the CDR3, the DNA is TGTCCCCTGGGGAGGGGGGACAGGGTGTTTTGGGTGGCTTTCTTT. The gene calls are TRBV28 and TRBJ1-1; 9 positions agree with TRBD1. CDR3 length: 15 residues. CDR1 MDHEN and CDR2 SYDVKM come from the germline V gene.

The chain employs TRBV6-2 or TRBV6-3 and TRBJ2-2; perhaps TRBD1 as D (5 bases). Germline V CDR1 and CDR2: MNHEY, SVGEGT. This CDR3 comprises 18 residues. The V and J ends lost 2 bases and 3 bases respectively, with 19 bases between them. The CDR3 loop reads CASSYTETEKSYTGELFF. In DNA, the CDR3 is TGTGCCAGCAGTTACACCGAGACAGAGAAGTCTTACACCGGGGAGCTGTTTTTT.

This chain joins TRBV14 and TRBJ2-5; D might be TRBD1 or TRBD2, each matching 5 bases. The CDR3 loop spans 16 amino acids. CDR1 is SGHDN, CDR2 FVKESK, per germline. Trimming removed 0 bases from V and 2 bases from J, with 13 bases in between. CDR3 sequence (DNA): TGTGCCAGCAGCCAAGAGAGGGGAACGGGGCAAGAGACCCAGTACTTC. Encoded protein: CASSQERGTGQETQYF.

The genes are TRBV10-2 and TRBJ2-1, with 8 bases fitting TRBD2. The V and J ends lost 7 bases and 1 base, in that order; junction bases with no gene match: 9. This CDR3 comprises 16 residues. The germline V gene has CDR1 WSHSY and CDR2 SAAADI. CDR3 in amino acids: CASTSSGGFSYNEQFF. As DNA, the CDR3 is TGCGCCAGCACTAGTTCGGGGGGGTTTTCCTACAATGAGCAGTTCTTC.

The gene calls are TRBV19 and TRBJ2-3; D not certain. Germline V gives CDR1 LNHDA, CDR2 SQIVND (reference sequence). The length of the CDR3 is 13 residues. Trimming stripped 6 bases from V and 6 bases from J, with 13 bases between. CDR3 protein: CASSDSGRDTQYF. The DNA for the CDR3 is TGTGCCAGTAGCGACTCCGGACGTGATACGCAGTATTTT.

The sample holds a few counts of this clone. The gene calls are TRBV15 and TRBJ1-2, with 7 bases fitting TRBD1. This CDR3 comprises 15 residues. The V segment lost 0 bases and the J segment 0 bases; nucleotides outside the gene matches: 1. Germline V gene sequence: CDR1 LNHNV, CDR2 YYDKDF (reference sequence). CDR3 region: CATSRETGSNYGYTF. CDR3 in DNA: TGTGCCACCAGCAGAGAGACAGGGTCTAACTATGGCTACACCTTC.

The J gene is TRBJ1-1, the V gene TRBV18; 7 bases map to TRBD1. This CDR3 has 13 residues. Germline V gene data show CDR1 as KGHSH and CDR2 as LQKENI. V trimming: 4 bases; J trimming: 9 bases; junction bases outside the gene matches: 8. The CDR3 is CASSLQGGEKAFF. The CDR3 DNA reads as TGTGCCAGCTCACTCCAGGGGGGGGAAAAAGCTTTCTTT.

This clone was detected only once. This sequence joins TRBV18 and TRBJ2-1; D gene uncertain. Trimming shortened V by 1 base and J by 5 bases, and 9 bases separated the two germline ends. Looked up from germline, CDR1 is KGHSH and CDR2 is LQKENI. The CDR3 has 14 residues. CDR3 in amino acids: CASSPLSTDNEQFF. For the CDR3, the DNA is TGTGCCAGCTCACCACTTTCGACCGACAATGAGCAGTTCTTC.

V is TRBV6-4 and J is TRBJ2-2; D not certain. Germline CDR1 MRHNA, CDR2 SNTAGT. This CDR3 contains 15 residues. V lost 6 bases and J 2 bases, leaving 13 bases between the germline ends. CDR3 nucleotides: TGTGCCAGCAGCTCTGGACGGGTAAACACCGGGGAGCTGTTTTTT. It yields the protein CASSSGRVNTGELFF.

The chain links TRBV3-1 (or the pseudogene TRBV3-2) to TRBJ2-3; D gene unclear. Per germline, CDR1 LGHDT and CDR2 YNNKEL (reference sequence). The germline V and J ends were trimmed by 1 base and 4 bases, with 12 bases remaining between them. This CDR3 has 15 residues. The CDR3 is CASSQGSLRADTQYF. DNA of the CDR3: TGTGCCAGCAGCCAAGGATCCCTTAGGGCAGATACGCAGTATTTT.

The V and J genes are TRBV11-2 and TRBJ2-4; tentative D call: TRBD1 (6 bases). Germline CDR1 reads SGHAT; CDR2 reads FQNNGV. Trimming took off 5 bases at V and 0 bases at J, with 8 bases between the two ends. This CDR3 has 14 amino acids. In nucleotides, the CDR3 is TGTGCCAGCAGCGCAGGGGTAGCCAAAAACATTCAGTACTTC. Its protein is CASSAGVAKNIQYF.

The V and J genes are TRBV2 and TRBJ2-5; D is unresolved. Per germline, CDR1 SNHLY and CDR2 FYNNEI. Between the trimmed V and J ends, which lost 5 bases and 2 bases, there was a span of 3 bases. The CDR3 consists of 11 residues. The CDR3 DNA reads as TGTGCCAGCAGTCAGCAAGAGACCCAGTACTTC. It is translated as CASSQQETQYF.

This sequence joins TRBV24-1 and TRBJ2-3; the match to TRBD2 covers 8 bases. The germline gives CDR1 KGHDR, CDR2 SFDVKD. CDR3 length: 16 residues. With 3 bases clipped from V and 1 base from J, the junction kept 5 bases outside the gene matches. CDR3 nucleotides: TGTGCCACCAGTGATCTAGGACTAGCAGGCACAGATACGCAGTATTTT. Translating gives CATSDLGLAGTDTQYF.

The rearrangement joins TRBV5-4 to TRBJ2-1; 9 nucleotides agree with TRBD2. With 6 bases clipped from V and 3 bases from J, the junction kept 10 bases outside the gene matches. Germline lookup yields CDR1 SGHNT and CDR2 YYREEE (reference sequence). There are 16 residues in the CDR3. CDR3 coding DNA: TGTGCCAGCATCGACGGCGGGGGGGCAATCTACAATGAGCAGTTCTTC. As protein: CASIDGGGAIYNEQFF.

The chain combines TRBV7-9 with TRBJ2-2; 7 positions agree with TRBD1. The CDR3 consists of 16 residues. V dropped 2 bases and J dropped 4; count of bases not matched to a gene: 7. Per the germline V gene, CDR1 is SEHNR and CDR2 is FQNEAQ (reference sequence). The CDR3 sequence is CASSLFAQGTTGELFF. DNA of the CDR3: TGTGCCAGCAGCTTATTTGCACAGGGGACCACCGGGGAGCTGTTTTTT.

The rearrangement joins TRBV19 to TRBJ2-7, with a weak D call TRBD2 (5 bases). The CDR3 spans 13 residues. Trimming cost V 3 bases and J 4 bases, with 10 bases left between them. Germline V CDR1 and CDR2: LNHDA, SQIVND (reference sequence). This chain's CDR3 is CASSMGGLYEQYF. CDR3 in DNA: TGTGCCAGTAGTATGGGCGGACTGTACGAGCAGTACTTC.

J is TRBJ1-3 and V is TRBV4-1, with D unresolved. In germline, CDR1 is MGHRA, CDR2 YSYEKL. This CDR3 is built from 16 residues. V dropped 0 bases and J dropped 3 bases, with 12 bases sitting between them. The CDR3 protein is CASSQEDKGVGNTIYF. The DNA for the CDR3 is TGCGCCAGCAGCCAAGAAGATAAAGGTGTTGGAAACACCATATATTTT.